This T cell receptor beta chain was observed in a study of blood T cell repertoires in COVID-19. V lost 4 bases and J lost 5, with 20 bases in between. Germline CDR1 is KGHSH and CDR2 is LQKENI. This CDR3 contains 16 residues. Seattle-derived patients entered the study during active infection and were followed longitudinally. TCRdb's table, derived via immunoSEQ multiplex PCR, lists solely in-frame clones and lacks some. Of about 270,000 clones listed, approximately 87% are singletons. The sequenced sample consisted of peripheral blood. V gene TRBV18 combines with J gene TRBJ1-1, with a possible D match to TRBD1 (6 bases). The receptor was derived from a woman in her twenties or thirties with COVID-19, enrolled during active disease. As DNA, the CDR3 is TGTGCCAGCTCACAAATCTCGGGACACGCTAAGACTGAAGCTTTCTTT. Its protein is CASSQISGHAKTEAFF. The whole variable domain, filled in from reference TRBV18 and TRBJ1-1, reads NAGVMQNPRHLVRRRGQEARLRCSPMKGHSHVYWYRQLPEEGLKFMVYLQKENIIDESGMPKERFSAEFPKEGPSILRIQQVVRGDSAAYFCASSQISGHAKTEAFFGQGTRLTVV.